This T cell receptor beta chain was observed in a study of T cell responses to AZD1222 COVID-19 vaccine. Pooling was applied to second doses at about 4 or about 12 weeks. Clones were sequenced by immunoSEQ multiplex PCR, and TCRdb holds only the in-frame ones, with some missing. The sample has 120,000 or so clones; 85% to 95% are singletons. The sample holds one count of this clone. Antigen unknown. Study outcomes and limitations: Across spike, vaccine-associated CD4 TCRs were found, dominant at 160-218 and 743-854. Elevations in Spike-specific TCR breadth and depth followed administration of two AZD1222 doses. Per reports, nearly half of all spike-specific TCRs target regions that are unmutated in variants.

Trimming shortened V by 5 bases and J by 8 bases, and 26 bases separated the two germline ends. CDR1 and CDR2 (germline): SGHTS, YDEGEE. This CDR3 comprises 17 residues. J is TRBJ2-1 and V is TRBV5-8, with D perhaps TRBD1 (6 bases). This sequence was found in an adult who received the AZD1222 COVID-19 vaccine. The sequencing here drew on peripheral blood, taken 28 days after the second AZD1222 dose. The CDR3 reads CASSHHSGTRIFHEQFF. As DNA, the CDR3 is TGTGCCAGCAGTCATCATTCCGGGACACGGATTTTTCATGAGCAGTTCTTC.